Below, 31 T cell receptor beta chains from the same sample are listed, as sequenced in a study of blood T cell repertoires in COVID-19. Measured with immunoSEQ multiplex PCR; TCRdb has only the in-frame clones, and not every one. Among about 33,000 clones listed, 88% were seen once. The sample comprised peripheral blood. Receptor source: a human donor in a cohort sampled during active COVID-19.

The CDR3 nucleotides are TGTGCCAGCAGGGCGGGGAAACATGGGGTTTACGAGCAGTACTTC. It specifies CASRAGKHGVYEQYF. The rearrangement uses TRBV6-5 and TRBJ2-7; weak D call: TRBD2 (6 bases). V dropped 6 bases and J dropped 4 bases, with 19 bases sitting between them. The CDR3 totals 15 residues. The germline V gene encodes CDR1 MNHEY and CDR2 SVGAGI.

The chain combines TRBV19 with TRBJ2-1; TRBD2 matches at 7 bases. The J segment lost 6 bases and the V segment lost 6 bases, leaving 20 bases of the junction unmatched. There are 18 residues in the CDR3. The germline gives CDR1 LNHDA, CDR2 SQIVND (reference sequence). In nucleotides, the CDR3 is TGTGCCAGTAGCATATTTGATGGGGGGGGGACTTCAGTCAATGAGCAGTTCTTC. Translated: CASSIFDGGGTSVNEQFF.

This chain links TRBV5-1 with TRBJ2-5; 7 positions match TRBD2. The CDR3 spans 15 residues. J gave up 5 bases and V 4 bases, and 11 bases lay outside the gene matches. Germline-derived CDR1 and CDR2 are SGHRS and YFSETQ. The CDR3 sequence is CASSVAGTTYETQYF. In nucleotides, the CDR3 is TGCGCCAGCAGCGTCGCCGGGACTACGTATGAGACCCAGTACTTC. The whole variable domain, remainder taken from reference TRBV5-1 and TRBJ2-5, is KAGVTQTPRYLIKTRGQQVTLSCSPISGHRSVSWYQQTPGQGLQFLFEYFSETQRNKGNFPGRFSGRQFSNSRSEMNVSTLELGDSALYLCASSVAGTTYETQYFGPGTRLLVL.

The CDR3 here is CSASGGIYSNQPQHF. CDR3 DNA sequence: TGCAGTGCTAGTGGTGGCATTTATAGCAATCAGCCCCAGCATTTT. This chain links TRBV20-1 with TRBJ1-5; D call uncertain. The V gene lost 3 bases and the J gene lost 0 bases, with 12 bases spanning the gap. The germline V gene encodes CDR1 DFQATT and CDR2 SNEGSKA (reference sequence). The CDR3 extends over 15 amino acids.

The chain has TRBV5-1 and TRBJ1-2, with 9 bases lining up with TRBD1. Germline values: CDR1 SGHRS, CDR2 YFSETQ. This CDR3 region has 15 residues. The ends lost 4 bases at V and 8 bases at J; junction bases unmatched: 12. The CDR3: CASSLPGTGRAGYTF. In nucleotides, the CDR3 is TGCGCCAGCAGCCTACCCGGGACAGGGAGAGCAGGCTACACCTTC.

This rearrangement joins TRBV28 to TRBJ1-2; 7 positions match TRBD1. The germline V gene encodes CDR1 MDHEN and CDR2 SYDVKM. The length of the CDR3 is 14 residues. Losses at the gene ends were 1 base for V and 3 bases for J; bases not matched to a gene: 2. CDR3 coding DNA: TGTGCCAGCAGTTTATTTGACAGGGACTATGGCTACACCTTC. Protein product: CASSLFDRDYGYTF.

The V gene is TRBV27, the J gene TRBJ2-7; 9 bases are shared with TRBD2. Trimming cost V 6 bases and J 2 bases; bases outside gene matches: 8. In germline, CDR1 is MNHEY, CDR2 SMNVEV (reference sequence). The CDR3 covers 15 residues. CDR3 protein: CASSRSAGGAYEQYF. CDR3 coding DNA: TGTGCCAGCAGCCGATCAGCGGGAGGTGCCTACGAGCAGTACTTC.

This clone appeared a few times. The chain recombines TRBV6-2 or TRBV6-3 with TRBJ2-5; 9 bases align to TRBD2. The CDR3 is 12 residues long. V shed 6 bases and J 9 bases; nucleotides not matched to a gene: 5. Germline V gene sequence: CDR1 MNHEY, CDR2 SVGEGT. CDR3 sequence: CASSPAGGAQYF. CDR3 DNA sequence: TGTGCCAGCAGCCCCGCGGGGGGGGCCCAGTACTTC.

The chain combines TRBV7-3 with TRBJ2-3, with 9 bases lining up with TRBD2. In germline, CDR1 is SGHTA, CDR2 FQGTGA. V lost 5 bases and J lost 8; bases outside the gene matches: 14. The CDR3 consists of 16 residues. In DNA, the CDR3 is TGTGCCAGCAGCCCCCCAGGGCGGGAGGGGATGGGTACGCAGTATTTT. This codes for CASSPPGREGMGTQYF.

The chain carries TRBV14 and TRBJ2-1; D perhaps matches TRBD2 (6 bases). Trimming cost V 0 bases and J 7 bases, with 19 bases left between them. Germline V gene sequence: CDR1 SGHDN, CDR2 FVKESK. This CDR3 contains 17 residues. The CDR3 sequence is CASSQDLGTLRRNEQFF. CDR3 in DNA: TGTGCCAGCAGCCAAGATCTGGGGACTCTGAGGCGGAATGAGCAGTTCTTC.

The chain uses TRBV5-1 and TRBJ2-3, with 9 bases aligning to TRBD2. Germline V gene sequence: CDR1 SGHRS, CDR2 YFSETQ. V was clipped by 4 bases and J by 5 bases; unmatched bases: 8. This CDR3 is built from 15 residues. CDR3 amino acids: CASSKTSGPLDTQYF. For the CDR3, the DNA is TGCGCCAGCAGCAAGACTAGCGGCCCATTAGATACGCAGTATTTT.

V and J are TRBV12-3 or TRBV12-4 and TRBJ2-1, with D possibly TRBD1 on 5 matching bases. Trimming pared 5 bases from V and 4 bases from J, leaving 6 bases between. The length of the CDR3 is 12 residues. In DNA form, the CDR3 reads TGTGCCAGCAGTCCAGGGTACAATGAGCAGTTCTTC. Translated, it gives CASSPGYNEQFF.

The chain employs TRBV7-3 and TRBJ2-1; TRBD2 matches 9 bases. This CDR3 is 17 amino acids long. Germline V lookup: CDR1 SGHTA, CDR2 FQGTGA. The V and J ends lost 5 bases and 3 bases, in that order; junction bases with no gene match: 11. The CDR3 is CASSQTIAGDHYNEQFF. CDR3 in DNA: TGTGCCAGCAGCCAGACAATAGCGGGAGACCACTACAATGAGCAGTTCTTC. Together with reference TRBV7-3 and TRBJ2-1, the CDR3 gives the full variable domain: GAGVSQTPSNKVTEKGKYVELRCDPISGHTALYWYRQSLGQGPEFLIYFQGTGAADDSGLPNDRFFAVRPEGSVSTLKIQRTERGDSAVYLCASSQTIAGDHYNEQFFGPGTRLTVL.

This chain uses TRBV6-5 with TRBJ2-1; 10 nucleotides agree with TRBD2. The CDR3 covers 15 residues. Germline V gene data show CDR1 as MNHEY and CDR2 as SVGAGI. J gave up 6 bases and V 5 bases, and 7 bases lay outside the gene matches. The CDR3 region is CASSPRLAGGNEQFF. CDR3 nucleotides: TGTGCCAGCAGTCCTCGATTAGCGGGGGGCAATGAGCAGTTCTTC.

V usage is TRBV7-2 and J usage is TRBJ2-5; D is unclear. Trimming cost V 3 bases and J 5 bases, with 16 bases left between them. In germline, CDR1 is SGHTA, CDR2 FQGNSA. The CDR3 totals 15 residues. The CDR3 sequence is CASSFEAEVRETQYF. The CDR3 DNA reads as TGTGCCAGCAGCTTTGAGGCGGAAGTCCGGGAGACCCAGTACTTC.

This chain links TRBV19 with TRBJ2-7, with 8 bases aligning to TRBD1. Germline V lookup: CDR1 LNHDA, CDR2 SQIVND (reference sequence). This CDR3 spans 15 amino acids. V lost 4 bases to trimming and J lost 0 bases; unmatched junction nucleotides: 5. This CDR3 reads CASSTGQAYSYEQYF. The CDR3 region has the DNA TGTGCCAGTAGTACGGGACAGGCCTACTCCTACGAGCAGTACTTC.

The chain has TRBV5-1 and TRBJ2-2, with 14 positions matching TRBD2. The V and J ends lost 3 bases and 7 bases, in that order; junction bases with no gene match: 14. CDR1 SGHRS and CDR2 YFSETQ come from the germline V gene. The CDR3 runs 19 residues. Written as DNA, the CDR3 is TGCGCCAGCAGCTGGCGGACTAGCGGGAGGATCCCGCTTCTCGGGGAGCTGTTTTTT. Translated: CASSWRTSGRIPLLGELFF.

J is TRBJ1-1 and V is TRBV2; 9 nucleotides line up with TRBD1. CDR1 is SNHLY, CDR2 FYNNEI, per germline. V gave up 4 bases and J gave up 0 bases; unmatched junction bases: 6. This CDR3 is built from 16 residues. The CDR3 DNA is TGTGCCAGCAGTGCACAGGGGGCTCGCATGAACACTGAAGCTTTCTTT. As protein: CASSAQGARMNTEAFF.

The V and J genes are TRBV18 and TRBJ1-1, with D maybe TRBD1 (6 bases). V lost 3 bases to trimming and J lost 3 bases, with 20 bases between them. Germline-derived CDR1 and CDR2 are KGHSH and LQKENI. The CDR3 is 17 amino acids. CDR3 nucleotide sequence: TGTGCCAGCTCACCTAGGGGGGGCGAAAAAATGCACACTGAAGCTTTCTTT. Amino acids: CASSPRGGEKMHTEAFF.

V is TRBV4-2 and J is TRBJ2-5, with 9 bases identical to TRBD2. Trimming cost V 4 bases and J 9 bases; bases outside gene matches: 18. Germline assignment: CDR1 LGHNA and CDR2 YNFKEQ. The CDR3 totals 17 residues. This CDR3 is CASSPGAVAGALEAQYF. The CDR3 DNA is TGTGCCAGCAGCCCGGGGGCCGTAGCGGGGGCGTTGGAGGCCCAGTACTTC.

The chain is built from TRBV7-6 and TRBJ2-5; D unresolved. This CDR3 is 15 amino acids long. Trimming cost V 5 bases and J 7 bases, with 20 bases left between them. Looked up from germline, CDR1 is SGHVS and CDR2 is FNYEAQ. This chain's CDR3 is CASSPHKVSRGTQYF. The CDR3 region has the DNA TGTGCCAGCAGCCCCCATAAGGTCTCCCGCGGGACCCAGTACTTC. The full variable domain, rest sourced from reference TRBV7-6 and TRBJ2-5, is GAGVSQSPRYKVTKRGQDVALRCDPISGHVSLYWYRQALGQGPEFLTYFNYEAQQDKSGLPNDRFSAERPEGSISTLTIQRTEQRDSAMYRCASSPHKVSRGTQYFGPGTRLLVL.

The chain employs TRBV3-1 (or the pseudogene TRBV3-2) and TRBJ2-3, with 7 bases fitting TRBD2. The CDR3 has 21 residues. Germline CDR1 LGHDT, CDR2 YNNKEL (reference sequence). Trimming took 0 bases from V and 0 from J; bases not matched to a gene: 18. The CDR3, as DNA: TGTGCCAGCAGCCAAGATGGGGAGGGGCCAGTGGAGTGGGAGAGCACAGATACGCAGTATTTT. Its translation: CASSQDGEGPVEWESTDTQYF.

The chain recombines TRBV7-2 with TRBJ2-1; a weak D match, TRBD1 (6 bases). Germline loops: CDR1 SGHTA, CDR2 FQGNSA. V gave up 6 bases and J gave up 2 bases, with 17 bases separating them. The CDR3 spans 16 residues. In DNA form, the CDR3 reads TGTGCCAGCAGTCACCGACAGGTGATAGCCTACAATGAGCAGTTCTTC. Encoded protein: CASSHRQVIAYNEQFF.

The V gene is TRBV28, the J gene TRBJ2-2, with D tentatively TRBD2 (6 bases). Germline values: CDR1 MDHEN, CDR2 SYDVKM. This CDR3 is 16 amino acids long. The V end lost 2 bases, the J end lost 2 bases, and 12 bases lay between the germline ends. CDR3 nucleotide sequence: TGTGCCAGCAGTTTACGAGTGGGACTCAACACCGGGGAGCTGTTTTTT. It encodes CASSLRVGLNTGELFF.

This clone was seen only once. The V gene is TRBV29-1, the J gene TRBJ2-3, with 7 bases aligning to TRBD1. Germline V gene sequence: CDR1 SQVTM, CDR2 ANQGSEA. The V segment lost 8 bases and the J segment 1 base; nucleotides outside the gene matches: 9. The length of the CDR3 is 14 residues. This chain's CDR3 is CSIRTGRGTDTQYF. CDR3 coding DNA: TGCAGCATAAGGACAGGCCGGGGCACAGATACGCAGTATTTT.

The V gene is TRBV21-1, the J gene TRBJ2-3; the D call of TRBD1 is as the table states it, not checked on the DNA. TRBV21-1 represents a pseudogene. The CDR3 spans 14 residues. CDR3 in DNA: TGTGCCAGCAGCAACAGGGGCCTGACAGATACGCAGTATTTT. Encoded protein: CASSNRGLTDTQYF.

This clone was picked up one time. The chain joins TRBV10-3 to TRBJ2-3; 7 positions match TRBD1. This CDR3 is built from 15 residues. V gave up 5 bases and J gave up 5 bases; unmatched junction bases: 10. The germline V gene has CDR1 ENHRY and CDR2 SYGVKD. The CDR3 nucleotides are TGTGCCATCAGTAGGGCAGGGGGTGGTAAAGATACGCAGTATTTT. Protein sequence: CAISRAGGGKDTQYF.

The V call is TRBV6-5, the J call TRBJ2-5, with D possibly TRBD1 on 5 matching bases. This CDR3 contains 13 residues. Per the germline V gene, CDR1 is MNHEY and CDR2 is SVGAGI. V dropped 5 bases and J dropped 4 bases, with 11 bases sitting between them. DNA for the CDR3: TGTGCCAGCAGTAGGAGACAGTTAGAGACCCAGTACTTC. Its protein is CASSRRQLETQYF.

The CDR3 bases are TGTGCCAGCCGGAGGGGGCGCGAGACCCAGTACTTC. It yields the protein CASRRGRETQYF. The chain carries TRBV12-3 or TRBV12-4 and TRBJ2-5; tentatively, D is TRBD1 (7 bases). CDR3 size: 12 residues. Trimming took off 8 bases at V and 5 bases at J, with 12 bases between the two ends.

The chain uses TRBV3-1 (or the pseudogene TRBV3-2) and TRBJ2-7; D may be TRBD2 (5 bases). The CDR3 has 13 amino acids. The germline V gene encodes CDR1 LGHDT and CDR2 YNNKEL (reference sequence). V was trimmed by 3 bases and J by 5 bases, leaving 11 bases between them. CDR3 nucleotides: TGTGCCAGCAGCCATTTTAGGGAGAACGAGCAGTACTTC. The encoded protein is CASSHFRENEQYF.

The chain is built from TRBV5-1 and TRBJ2-7; D might be TRBD2 (5 bases). The CDR3 sequence is 15 residues long. V was shortened by 0 bases and J by 2 bases, with 12 bases between the two germline ends. Germline CDR1 SGHRS, CDR2 YFSETQ. The CDR3 sequence: CASSLDPGLTYEQYF. The CDR3 DNA reads TGCGCCAGCAGCTTGGATCCGGGGTTGACCTACGAGCAGTACTTC.